This T cell receptor (beta chain) appears in the sequencing data of a study of blood T cell repertoires in COVID-19. For the study at large: T cells, B-cell-depleted T cells, or PBMCs provided the cDNA or gDNA that served as material.

This clone was counted between two and nine times. Cohort placement rested on clinical history that participants reported themselves. All recovered Cohort 3 donors got two negative PCRs, got clearance, or saw symptom resolution. Trimming shortened V by 2 bases and J by 8 bases, and 15 bases separated the two germline ends. Per germline, CDR1 MNHEY and CDR2 SVGAGI. The CDR3 totals 14 residues. Per the original data handling: Estimates of nucleated cell counts were drawn from the amplification of reference gene primers. Assay: immunoSEQ multiplex PCR; the TCRdb copy retains only in-frame clones and omits some. V, J and clone size were drawn from that table, and D and trimming were deduced from the DNA. The table shows 250,000 to 350,000 clones, with 87% occurring only once.

This chain joins TRBV6-5 and TRBJ1-2, with D perhaps matching TRBD1 (6 bases). The sample taken for sequencing was PBMCs or T cells enriched from blood (not recorded which). The sequence was collected from a woman in her 40s who had recovered from COVID-19. The CDR3 bases are TGTGCCAGCAGTTACCCGCGGGGGGGGCACGGCTACACCTTC. This gives the protein CASSYPRGGHGYTF.